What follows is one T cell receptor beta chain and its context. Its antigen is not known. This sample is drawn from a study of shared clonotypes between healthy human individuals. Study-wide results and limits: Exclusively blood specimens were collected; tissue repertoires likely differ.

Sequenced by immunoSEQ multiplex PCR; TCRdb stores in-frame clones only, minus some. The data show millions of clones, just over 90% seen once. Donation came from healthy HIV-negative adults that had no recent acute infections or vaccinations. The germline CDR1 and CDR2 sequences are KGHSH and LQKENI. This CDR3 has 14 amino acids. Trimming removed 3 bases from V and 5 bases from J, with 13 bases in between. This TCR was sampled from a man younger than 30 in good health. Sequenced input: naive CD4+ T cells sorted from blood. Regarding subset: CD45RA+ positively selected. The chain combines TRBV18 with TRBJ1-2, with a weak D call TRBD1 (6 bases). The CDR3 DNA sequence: TGTGCCAGCTCACCTGTCAGGGGCGGGTATGGCTACACCTTC. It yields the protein CASSPVRGGYGYTF. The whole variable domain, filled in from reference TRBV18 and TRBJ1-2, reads NAGVMQNPRHLVRRRGQEARLRCSPMKGHSHVYWYRQLPEEGLKFMVYLQKENIIDESGMPKERFSAEFPKEGPSILRIQQVVRGDSAAYFCASSPVRGGYGYTFGSGTRLTVV.